The T cell receptor beta chain described here comes from a study of shared clonotypes between healthy human individuals. Overall study: The donor group consisted of a couple of women and a few men, aged 18 to 49. Study outcomes and limitations: Generally, estimated richness proved larger in naive subsets than it did in memory subsets. Generation probabilities were higher for clonotypes shared across all four sorted-subset donors than for unshared ones.

The protocol was immunoSEQ multiplex PCR, while the TCRdb copy is restricted to in-frame clones and leaves out a portion. The sample records over 2 million clones, approximately 94% being singletons. Only CD45RO-negative cells positively selected for CCR7 counted as naive CD8 cells, so terminally differentiated effector memory CD45RA+ cells were excluded. This clone was seen only once. Its matching antigen is unknown. The receptor's source is a man aged 18 to 29 in good health. What was sequenced was naive CD8+ T cells sorted from blood.

In nucleotides, the CDR3 is TGTGCCAGCAGCTTAGCAGCGGGACCGATATATGAGCAGTTCTTC. This encodes CASSLAAGPIYEQFF. The J gene is TRBJ2-1, the V gene TRBV7-9; 7 bases line up with TRBD2. Germline V gives CDR1 SEHNR, CDR2 FQNEAQ (reference sequence). CDR3 length equals 15 residues. The V and J ends lost 0 bases and 8 bases, in that order; junction bases with no gene match: 7. The entire variable domain, with the rest obtained from reference TRBV7-9 and TRBJ2-1, is as follows: DTGVSQNPRHKITKRGQNVTFRCDPISEHNRLYWYRQTLGQGPEFLTYFQNEAQLEKSRLLSDRFSAERPKGSFSTLEIQRTEQGDSAMYLCASSLAAGPIYEQFFGPGTRLTVL.